The next 16 T cell receptor beta chains were all read from a single sample in a study of OX40 agonist ivuxolimab in advanced cancers. TCRdb's table, derived via immunoSEQ multiplex PCR, lists solely in-frame clones and lacks some. The table lists about 58,000 clones, roughly four fifths of them singletons. The sample was CD4+ or CD8+ T cells sorted from blood, taken in a trial of the OX40 agonist ivuxolimab. The receptors stem from an adult with an advanced solid tumor such as melanoma, head and neck, liver or kidney cancer.

V gene TRBV6-1 combines with J gene TRBJ1-4, with D unclear. The length of the CDR3 is 13 residues. The ends were cut back, 4 bases at V and 7 bases at J, with 10 bases in the middle. Germline values: CDR1 MNHNS, CDR2 SASEGT. In DNA form, the CDR3 reads TGTGCCAGCAGTGGACGGTGGACTGAAAAACTGTTTTTT. This gives the protein CASSGRWTEKLFF.

The gene calls are TRBV10-2 and TRBJ1-3; perhaps TRBD1 as D (6 bases). The CDR3 loop spans 14 amino acids. V lost 3 bases and J lost 5, with 11 bases in between. Germline V lookup: CDR1 WSHSY, CDR2 SAAADI. CDR3 protein: CASSERTARNTIYF. The CDR3, as DNA: TGCGCCAGCAGTGAAAGGACAGCGCGAAACACCATATATTTT.

This rearrangement joins TRBV7-9 to TRBJ2-7; 8 nucleotides match TRBD2. CDR3 length: 14 residues. V shed 1 base, J shed 5 bases, and the junction held 4 bases outside the gene matches. Germline assignment: CDR1 SEHNR and CDR2 FQNEAQ (reference sequence). DNA of the CDR3: TGTGCCAGCAGCTTAGTTAGCGGGGTCGACGAGCAGTACTTC. This encodes CASSLVSGVDEQYF.

This sequence joins TRBV11-2 and TRBJ1-3; no firm D call. CDR3 size: 13 residues. Germline V gene lookup returns CDR1 SGHAT and CDR2 FQNNGV. Trimming removed 1 base from V and 2 bases from J, with 3 bases in between. CDR3 protein: CASSLGPGNTIYF. For the CDR3, the DNA is TGTGCCAGCAGCTTAGGTCCTGGAAACACCATATATTTT.

The V and J genes are TRBV27 and TRBJ2-7; 7 positions agree with TRBD1. Germline-derived CDR1 and CDR2 are MNHEY and SMNVEV (reference sequence). The J segment lost 2 bases and the V segment lost 6 bases, leaving 7 bases of the junction unmatched. The CDR3 extends over 14 amino acids. CDR3 nucleotides: TGTGCCAGCAGCGCTGGGGACAGTCCCTACGAGCAGTACTTC. Protein sequence: CASSAGDSPYEQYF.

The chain combines TRBV28 with TRBJ1-1; TRBD1 matches 9 bases. Germline V gives CDR1 MDHEN, CDR2 SYDVKM. The V gene end was trimmed by 6 bases and the J gene end by 2 bases; junction bases not matched to a gene: 10. The CDR3 covers 16 residues. The CDR3 reads CASSDNRGLSNTEAFF. CDR3 bases: TGTGCCAGCAGCGACAACAGGGGGCTCTCAAACACTGAAGCTTTCTTT.

This chain links TRBV14 with TRBJ2-7; D not resolved. There are 11 residues in the CDR3. From germline, CDR1 is SGHDN and CDR2 FVKESK. Trimming removed 5 bases at V and 3 bases at J, with 5 bases between. The CDR3 spells CASSSVYEQYF. CDR3 DNA: TGTGCCAGCAGCTCAGTCTACGAGCAGTACTTC.

The chain links TRBV9 to TRBJ1-2, with TRBD1 as a possible D gene (6 bases). Germline CDR1 and CDR2: SGDLS and YYNGEE. V was pared by 3 bases and J by 6 bases, with 15 bases between. This CDR3 has 14 residues. CDR3 DNA sequence: TGTGCCAGCAGCGCGCTCCAGGGGCCCCATGGCTACACCTTC. This sequence encodes CASSALQGPHGYTF.

This chain connects TRBV7-8 to TRBJ2-2, with TRBD1 matching over 11 bases. The germline gives CDR1 SGHVS, CDR2 FQNEAQ. CDR3 length: 17 residues. The trim removed 5 bases at V and 4 bases at J, leaving 9 bases unmatched. As DNA, the CDR3 is TGTGCCAGCAGCCAGGACAGGGGGCGGGGTGTCACCGGGGAGCTGTTTTTT. Encoded protein: CASSQDRGRGVTGELFF.

This chain uses TRBV27 with TRBJ1-5; D not certain. Trimming removed 1 base from V and 0 bases from J, with 10 bases in between. Per germline, CDR1 MNHEY and CDR2 SMNVEV (reference sequence). The CDR3 length is 16 residues. The CDR3 reads CASSLLDEYSNQPQHF. The CDR3 bases are TGTGCCAGCAGTTTATTAGACGAGTATAGCAATCAGCCCCAGCATTTT.

J is TRBJ2-7 and V is TRBV7-8; 11 nucleotides line up with TRBD2. Germline loops: CDR1 SGHVS, CDR2 FQNEAQ. This CDR3 contains 15 residues. Unmatched junction bases numbered 2, after V lost 1 base and J lost 3 bases. The CDR3 DNA is TGTGCCAGCAGCTTAGTAGCGGGGGGGTTCTACGAGCAGTACTTC. This translates into CASSLVAGGFYEQYF.

In the case of this clone: This same CDR3 is encoded by further DNA sequences in the sample. The chain joins TRBV29-1 to TRBJ1-1, with TRBD1 identical over 11 bases. Germline trimming cut 6 bases from V and 4 bases from J; bases unmatched to any gene: 4. CDR3 length: 13 residues. Germline CDR1 SQVTM, CDR2 ANQGSEA. The CDR3, as DNA: TGCAGCGTAGGTGGGACAGGGGGCACTGAAGCTTTCTTT. It codes for CSVGGTGGTEAFF.

As DNA, the CDR3 is TGTGCCACCAGCAAAGAGGCCAGACAGGGGGCTCGTGGCTACACCTTC. Protein product: CATSKEARQGARGYTF. The J gene is TRBJ1-2, the V gene TRBV15; TRBD1 aligns across 10 bases. With V trimmed by 4 bases and J by 7 bases, 12 bases remained unmatched. Germline lookup yields CDR1 LNHNV and CDR2 YYDKDF (reference sequence). The CDR3 consists of 16 residues.

The chain links TRBV19 to TRBJ1-1; D gene ambiguous. The germline gives CDR1 LNHDA, CDR2 SQIVND (reference sequence). The CDR3 spans 12 residues. V dropped 8 bases and J dropped 0 bases, with 7 bases sitting between them. The CDR3 reads CASAEMNTEAFF. The CDR3 coding sequence is TGTGCCAGTGCTGAAATGAACACTGAAGCTTTCTTT.

J is TRBJ2-5 and V is TRBV7-6; D is perhaps TRBD1 (6 bases). This CDR3 region has 13 residues. Germline CDR1 and CDR2: SGHVS and FNYEAQ. With 6 bases removed from V and 2 bases from J, the gap between germline ends came to 10 bases. In DNA, the CDR3 is TGTGCCAGCAGGGACAGCCAACAAGAGACCCAGTACTTC. It is translated as CASRDSQQETQYF.

V and J are TRBV5-6 and TRBJ1-5, with D hard to call. This CDR3 has 12 amino acids. Looked up from germline, CDR1 is SGHDT and CDR2 is YYEEEE. Trimming pared 0 bases from V and 4 bases from J, leaving 2 bases between. CDR3: CASSLGNQPQHF. Here the CDR3 DNA reads TGTGCCAGCAGCTTGGGAAATCAGCCCCAGCATTTT.